This T cell receptor beta chain is from a study of blood T cell repertoires in COVID-19. About the study: The study drew acute and convalescent COVID-19 samples from the United States, Italy and Spain. Nucleic acid was either cDNA or gDNA, and it came from T cells, B-cell-depleted T cells, or PBMCs.

Authors' processing steps: The assay estimated nucleated cells by amplifying reference gene primers. Sequencing was performed with immunoSEQ multiplex PCR; in TCRdb, only in-frame clones are kept and a portion is missing. The V and J calls and clone size are taken from that table; D and trimming were inferred from the DNA. The sample holds 150,000 to 200,000 clones, 75% to 90% seen once. The CDR3 has 14 residues. CDR1 and CDR2 (germline): LNHNV, YYDKDF (reference sequence). V shed 4 bases, J shed 2 bases, and the junction held 5 bases outside the gene matches. This receptor was identified in a man in his sixties with acute or convalescent COVID-19. The chain links TRBV15 to TRBJ2-7, with TRBD1 identical over 7 bases. The sequencing input was peripheral blood. Here the CDR3 reads CATSIGTDPYEQYF. Here the CDR3 DNA reads TGTGCCACCAGCATTGGGACAGACCCCTACGAGCAGTACTTC.